The 22 T cell receptor beta chains reported below all come from one sample, sequenced in a study of shared clonotypes between healthy human individuals. TCRdb's table, derived via immunoSEQ multiplex PCR, lists solely in-frame clones and lacks some. This table has over a million clones, 95% to 99% appearing once. Sequenced sample: naive CD4+ T cells sorted from blood. Subset described: CD45RA+ positively selected. The receptor set was obtained from a man aged 30-40 years in good health.

As DNA, the CDR3 is TGCGCCAGCAGCCAAGGGCCCATTTACGGGAGGGCCGGGAACGAGCAGTACTTC. It is translated as CASSQGPIYGRAGNEQYF. The V call is TRBV4-1, the J call TRBJ2-7; 8 nucleotides match TRBD2. The CDR3 has 18 residues. The V segment lost 1 base and the J segment 5 bases; nucleotides outside the gene matches: 16. Germline CDR1 is MGHRA and CDR2 is YSYEKL.

The CDR3 sequence: CASSQDSGNYEQYF. The CDR3 region has the DNA TGTGCCAGCAGCCAAGATTCCGGGAATTACGAGCAGTACTTC. V is TRBV14 and J is TRBJ2-7, with D possibly being TRBD2 (5 bases). The CDR3 length is 14 residues. V was trimmed by 0 bases and J by 4 bases, leaving 10 bases between them. Per the germline V gene, CDR1 is SGHDN and CDR2 is FVKESK. Using reference TRBV14 and TRBJ2-7 for the parts outside the CDR3, the full variable domain is EAGVTQFPSHSVIEKGQTVTLRCDPISGHDNLYWYRRVMGKEIKFLLHFVKESKQDESGMPNNRFLAERTGGTYSTLKVQPAELEDSGVYFCASSQDSGNYEQYFGPGTRLTVT.

The chain couples TRBV18 to TRBJ2-3; 12 nucleotides line up with TRBD2. V gave up 6 bases and J gave up 6 bases; unmatched junction bases: 7. The germline gives CDR1 KGHSH, CDR2 LQKENI. This CDR3 comprises 15 residues. The CDR3 region has the DNA TGTGCCAGCTCGCCGACTAGCGGGAGTCGGGATACGCAGTATTTT. This translates into CASSPTSGSRDTQYF.

The chain carries TRBV30 and TRBJ2-3; D might be TRBD1 or TRBD2, each matching 5 bases. This CDR3 has 11 residues. Per the germline V gene, CDR1 is GTSNPN and CDR2 is SVGIG (reference sequence). V was trimmed by 3 bases and J by 11 bases, leaving 12 bases between them. This chain's CDR3 is CAWSTGAWQYF. In DNA form, the CDR3 reads TGTGCCTGGAGCACCGGGGCTTGGCAGTATTTT. The whole variable domain, remainder taken from reference TRBV30 and TRBJ2-3, is SQTIHQWPATLVQPVGSPLSLECTVEGTSNPNLYWYRQAAGRGLQLLFYSVGIGQISSEVPQNLSASRPQDRQFILSSKKLLLSDSGFYLCAWSTGAWQYFGPGTRLTVL.

The CDR3 DNA sequence: TGTGCCAGCAGCACAACCGGGACACTCTCCTACAATGAGCAGTTCTTC. Amino acids: CASSTTGTLSYNEQFF. The chain links TRBV9 to TRBJ2-1, with D maybe TRBD1 (6 bases). CDR1 is SGDLS and CDR2 is YYNGEE in the germline V gene. V shed 4 bases and J shed 0 bases, with 14 bases lying between them. The CDR3 contains 16 residues.

The V call is TRBV6-6, the J call TRBJ1-5, with D hard to call. Germline V gene data show CDR1 as MNHNY and CDR2 as SVGAGI (reference sequence). V was clipped by 0 bases and J by 0 bases, with 9 bases between them. The CDR3 is 16 amino acids. The CDR3 coding sequence is TGTGCCAGCAGTTACTCGGGCAGCTATAGCAATCAGCCCCAGCATTTT. This gives the protein CASSYSGSYSNQPQHF.

In its sample, this clone was seen once. The J gene is TRBJ2-1, the V gene TRBV4-2; either TRBD1 or TRBD2 may fit D (5 bases each). Germline V CDR1 and CDR2: LGHNA, YNFKEQ. Trimming removed 3 bases from V and 2 bases from J, with 35 bases in between. The CDR3 runs 23 residues. The CDR3 region has the DNA TGTGCCAGCAGCCACAATAAACCAAGAGACCGGGGACGTTACGGATCCGCCTACAATGAGCAGTTCTTC. It translates to CASSHNKPRDRGRYGSAYNEQFF.

This clone was recorded once. The chain recombines TRBV5-5 with TRBJ2-7; D not certain. Trimming shortened V by 3 bases and J by 3 bases, and 19 bases separated the two germline ends. CDR3 size: 16 residues. CDR1 and CDR2 (germline): SGHKS, YYEKEE (reference sequence). This CDR3 is CASSWAARSANYEQYF. CDR3 nucleotides: TGTGCCAGCAGCTGGGCAGCGAGATCAGCTAACTACGAGCAGTACTTC.

The chain joins TRBV7-6 to TRBJ2-5; D unclear. CDR3 size: 13 residues. Germline CDR1 is SGHVS and CDR2 is FNYEAQ. The V end lost 5 bases, the J end lost 7 bases, and 14 bases lay between the germline ends. Here the CDR3 DNA reads TGTGCCAGCAGCAACACGGGCCCGGGGACCCAGTACTTC. It is translated as CASSNTGPGTQYF.

The rearrangement joins TRBV4-3 to TRBJ2-1; unclear D gene. The V end lost 0 bases, the J end lost 2 bases, and 2 bases lay between the germline ends. Per germline, CDR1 LGHNA and CDR2 YSLEER. The CDR3 runs to 13 residues. DNA of the CDR3: TGCGCCAGCAGCCAAGATCCCTACAATGAGCAGTTCTTC. It encodes CASSQDPYNEQFF.

This chain joins TRBV14 and TRBJ2-4; no clear D. Trimming pared 0 bases from V and 0 bases from J, leaving 6 bases between. The CDR3 is 15 amino acids. The germline V gene encodes CDR1 SGHDN and CDR2 FVKESK. As DNA, the CDR3 is TGTGCCAGCAGCCAAGATCCGGGAGCCAAAAACATTCAGTACTTC. As protein: CASSQDPGAKNIQYF.

In the case of this clone: The sample carries other DNA sequences with the same CDR3. The V and J genes are TRBV5-4 and TRBJ2-7, with TRBD2 identical over 7 bases. In germline, CDR1 is SGHNT, CDR2 YYREEE (reference sequence). CDR3 length: 14 amino acids. With V trimmed by 2 bases and J by 3 bases, 5 bases remained unmatched. CDR3 nucleotide sequence: TGTGCCAGCAGCTTAGGGCTAGCGGACTACGAGCAGTACTTC. As protein: CASSLGLADYEQYF.

This clone was recorded only once. V and J are TRBV5-1 and TRBJ2-1, with D hard to call. Germline V lookup: CDR1 SGHRS, CDR2 YFSETQ. The CDR3 spans 15 residues. The V end lost 3 bases, the J end lost 5 bases, and 15 bases lay between the germline ends. The CDR3 nucleotides read TGCGCCAGCAGCTCTGTAGTCGGGCCCAACAATGAGCAGTTCTTC. Protein sequence: CASSSVVGPNNEQFF.

This clone was detected once. The V and J genes are TRBV15 and TRBJ1-4, with 7 bases matching TRBD1. Looked up from germline, CDR1 is LNHNV and CDR2 is YYDKDF (reference sequence). The CDR3 is made up of 16 amino acids. V lost 5 bases and J lost 4; bases outside the gene matches: 10. CDR3 sequence: CATSGGQAVHNEKLFF. CDR3 DNA sequence: TGTGCCACCAGCGGTGGACAGGCAGTCCATAATGAAAAACTGTTTTTT.

In regard to this clone: The same CDR3 is also encoded by other DNA sequences in this sample. V usage is TRBV27 and J usage is TRBJ2-1, with D possibly TRBD2 on 5 matching bases. The V end lost 3 bases, the J end lost 1 base, and 10 bases lay between the germline ends. CDR1 and CDR2 (germline): MNHEY, SMNVEV (reference sequence). The CDR3 is made up of 15 amino acids. CDR3 DNA sequence: TGTGCCAGCAGTTTCGAGGGTCGATCCTACAATGAGCAGTTCTTC. Its translation: CASSFEGRSYNEQFF.

The chain employs TRBV5-4 and TRBJ2-3; D is undetermined. Germline V gene data show CDR1 as SGHNT and CDR2 as YYREEE (reference sequence). CDR3 size: 14 residues. With 0 bases removed from V and 2 bases from J, the gap between germline ends came to 7 bases. Written as DNA, the CDR3 is TGTGCCAGCAGCTTGGGTGCCAACACAGATACGCAGTATTTT. Its translation: CASSLGANTDTQYF.

The CDR3 is CASSTMLEQFF. DNA of the CDR3: TGTGCCAGCAGCACCATGTTGGAGCAGTTCTTC. The rearrangement joins TRBV7-2 to TRBJ2-1; no firm D call. Between the trimmed V and J ends, which lost 5 bases and 10 bases, there was a span of 9 bases. From germline, CDR1 is SGHTA and CDR2 FQGNSA. The CDR3 consists of 11 residues.

The genes are TRBV6-5 and TRBJ2-3; D may be TRBD2 (6 bases). Trimming removed 6 bases at V and 3 bases at J, with 16 bases between. This CDR3 has 15 amino acids. The germline V gene has CDR1 MNHEY and CDR2 SVGAGI. CDR3 bases: TGTGCCAGCAGCCCCTGGGGGGTAGGGACAGATACGCAGTATTTT. As protein: CASSPWGVGTDTQYF.

V and J are TRBV5-4 and TRBJ2-1; 8 nucleotides agree with TRBD2. Germline CDR1 and CDR2: SGHNT and YYREEE (reference sequence). V was clipped by 9 bases and J by 2 bases; unmatched bases: 7. CDR3 length equals 14 residues. For the CDR3, the DNA is TGTGCCACGGGAGCGGGAGCCACCTACAATGAGCAGTTCTTC. As protein: CATGAGATYNEQFF.

This sequence joins TRBV18 and TRBJ2-1; D remains ambiguous. V shed 1 base and J shed 7 bases, with 11 bases lying between them. CDR3 length equals 14 residues. Looked up from germline, CDR1 is KGHSH and CDR2 is LQKENI. The CDR3 reads CASSPLEWANEQFF. The CDR3 DNA reads TGTGCCAGCTCACCACTAGAATGGGCAAATGAGCAGTTCTTC.

The J gene is TRBJ2-5, the V gene TRBV7-2, with D perhaps being TRBD1 or TRBD2 (5 bases each). The CDR3 runs 14 residues. The V and J ends lost 5 bases and 9 bases respectively, with 19 bases between them. Germline V gene data show CDR1 as SGHTA and CDR2 as FQGNSA. CDR3 in DNA: TGTGCCAGCAGCCCGCCAGGGACCGGGATGTCCCAGTACTTC. It yields the protein CASSPPGTGMSQYF.

The rearrangement links TRBV4-1 to TRBJ2-1; 9 bases align to TRBD2. The CDR3 is 17 residues long. After removal of 4 bases from V and 5 bases from J, the junction contained 12 bases not matched to a gene. Per germline, CDR1 MGHRA and CDR2 YSYEKL. In nucleotides, the CDR3 is TGCGCCAGCAGCCGCATGAATAGCGGGAGATTCGACAATGAGCAGTTCTTC. The encoded protein is CASSRMNSGRFDNEQFF.